The entry below gives a single TCR beta chain sequence along with its context. Ipilimumab-mediated CTLA-4 blockade plus focal radiation was given to patients having chemo-refractory metastatic non-small-cell lung cancer. These data originate in a study of radiotherapy plus CTLA-4 blockade in lung cancer. Germline trimming cut 6 bases from V and 8 bases from J; bases unmatched to any gene: 15. Germline V lookup: CDR1 MDHEN, CDR2 SYDVKM. This CDR3 comprises 16 residues. Repertoires were generated with immunoSEQ multiplex PCR, while TCRdb's copy carries only in-frame clones and drops some. The data contain over 80,000 clones, 85% to 90% of them singletons.

This chain connects TRBV28 to TRBJ1-2, with 10 positions matching TRBD1. This sample comprised peripheral blood, obtained from a patient treated with radiotherapy plus ipilimumab. The TCR comes from a human donor with non-small cell lung cancer that progressed on radiotherapy plus ipilimumab. The CDR3: CASSPDRGPTIRGYTF. The CDR3 region has the DNA TGTGCCAGCAGCCCTGACAGGGGGCCGACTATCCGGGGCTACACCTTC.